This T cell receptor beta chain was sequenced in a study of blood T cell repertoires in COVID-19. Trimming shortened V by 0 bases and J by 2 bases, and 17 bases separated the two germline ends. From germline, CDR1 is SGHRS and CDR2 YFSETQ. The CDR3 is 17 residues long. Sequenced by immunoSEQ multiplex PCR; TCRdb stores in-frame clones only, minus some. The table has roughly 200,000 clones, roughly nine tenths seen once; the top ten hold around 25%. Sequencing input: PBMCs or T cells enriched from blood (not recorded which). The sequence was collected from a woman between 40 and 55 years old in a cohort exposed to, infected with or recovered from COVID-19 (not recorded which). The chain carries TRBV5-1 and TRBJ1-2; D is perhaps TRBD1 (6 bases). Here the CDR3 DNA reads TGCGCCAGCAGCTTGGTCGGCCGGACAGAACTCAACTATGGCTACACCTTC. As protein: CASSLVGRTELNYGYTF. Full variable domain (remainder filled in from reference TRBV5-1 and TRBJ1-2): KAGVTQTPRYLIKTRGQQVTLSCSPISGHRSVSWYQQTPGQGLQFLFEYFSETQRNKGNFPGRFSGRQFSNSRSEMNVSTLELGDSALYLCASSLVGRTELNYGYTFGSGTRLTVV.